Below are 10 T cell receptor beta chains sequenced from a single sample in a study of blood T cell repertoires in COVID-19. Clones were read by immunoSEQ multiplex PCR, and TCRdb kept only the in-frame ones, dropping some. The sample has about 83,000 clones, 86% seen once; the top ten hold around 7.8%. Sequencing input: peripheral blood. Every receptor here comes from a man aged 50 to 60 with active COVID-19.

The table lists this clone with a count of one. The chain couples TRBV4-2 to TRBJ2-1; unclear D gene. The V end was cut by 0 bases, the J end by 0 bases, with 12 bases between. This CDR3 comprises 17 residues. Per germline, CDR1 LGHNA and CDR2 YNFKEQ. CDR3 region: CASSQEPSPSSYNEQFF. DNA of the CDR3: TGTGCCAGCAGCCAAGAACCGAGCCCTAGCTCCTACAATGAGCAGTTCTTC.

This chain links TRBV9 with TRBJ1-6; tentative D call: TRBD1 (5 bases). Germline CDR1 SGDLS, CDR2 YYNGEE. The ends were cut back, 4 bases at V and 7 bases at J, with 21 bases in the middle. The CDR3 runs to 17 residues. CDR3 coding DNA: TGTGCCAGCAGCCCCTCGGGAGGGACGAGATTGAATTCACCCCTCCACTTT. It encodes CASSPSGGTRLNSPLHF.

This sequence joins TRBV10-3 and TRBJ1-2; maybe TRBD1 (5 bases). Between the trimmed V and J ends, which lost 4 bases and 2 bases, there was a span of 11 bases. The CDR3 length is 14 residues. Per germline, CDR1 ENHRY and CDR2 SYGVKD. This CDR3 reads CAISATDSNYGYTF. The DNA of the CDR3 is TGTGCCATCAGTGCGACAGATTCCAACTATGGCTACACCTTC.

The chain uses TRBV7-9 and TRBJ2-7; D is uncertain. Germline V gene data show CDR1 as SEHNR and CDR2 as FQNEAQ (reference sequence). CDR3 size: 14 residues. The ends were cut back, 0 bases at V and 0 bases at J, with 6 bases in the middle. CDR3 coding DNA: TGTGCCAGCAGCTTAGCGGCCAGCTCCTACGAGCAGTACTTC. Residues: CASSLAASSYEQYF.

CDR3 bases: TGTGCCTGGGAACCCGGACAGGGACGCCAGCCCCAGCATTTT. Residues: CAWEPGQGRQPQHF. The gene calls are TRBV30 and TRBJ1-5; the match to TRBD1 covers 8 bases. CDR3 length equals 14 residues. Germline-derived CDR1 and CDR2 are GTSNPN and SVGIG (reference sequence). The trim removed 5 bases at V and 7 bases at J, leaving 10 bases unmatched.

This clone was seen just once. The gene calls are TRBV6-2 or TRBV6-3 and TRBJ2-4, with a tentative D call TRBD1 (7 bases). Germline assignment: CDR1 MNHEY and CDR2 SVGEGT. V shed 0 bases and J shed 1 base, with 10 bases lying between them. This CDR3 comprises 16 residues. CDR3 protein: CASSYSPGGAKNIQYF. The CDR3, as DNA: TGTGCCAGCAGTTACTCTCCAGGGGGGGCCAAAAACATTCAGTACTTC.

In this sample, this clone turned up many times. The chain uses TRBV4-2 and TRBJ1-3; 7 nucleotides match TRBD1. Germline CDR1 is LGHNA and CDR2 is YNFKEQ. Unmatched junction bases numbered 7, after V lost 4 bases and J lost 4 bases. This CDR3 has 15 residues. CDR3: CASSRRQGAGNTIYF. The CDR3, as DNA: TGTGCCAGCAGCCGAAGACAGGGTGCCGGAAACACCATATATTTT.

This chain links TRBV19 with TRBJ2-7, with 11 bases lining up with TRBD1. The germline gives CDR1 LNHDA, CDR2 SQIVND (reference sequence). The CDR3 runs to 18 residues. V was clipped by 5 bases and J by 1 base; unmatched bases: 13. Here the CDR3 DNA reads TGTGCCAGTAGTGGGGGGCCCTCCGGGACAGGGGGGTCCTACGAGCAGTACTTC. Translated, it gives CASSGGPSGTGGSYEQYF.

The genes are TRBV19 and TRBJ2-7, with D perhaps matching TRBD1 (6 bases). The CDR3 has 15 residues. The germline V and J ends were trimmed by 6 bases and 2 bases, with 17 bases remaining between them. The germline V gene encodes CDR1 LNHDA and CDR2 SQIVND (reference sequence). The DNA of the CDR3 is TGTGCCAGTAGCCCGGGACACCAAAGCACCTACGAGCAGTACTTC. Translated, it gives CASSPGHQSTYEQYF.

The chain couples TRBV6-2 or TRBV6-3 to TRBJ1-2, with 7 bases matching TRBD1. From germline, CDR1 is MNHEY and CDR2 SVGEGT. The CDR3 runs 19 residues. The V and J ends lost 4 bases and 6 bases, in that order; junction bases with no gene match: 23. CDR3 bases: TGTGCCAGCAGTTTCGACAGGGAGAAAGTCTCCCCTTCCACAAATGGCTACACCTTC. Amino acid sequence: CASSFDREKVSPSTNGYTF.